This T cell receptor beta chain appears in the sequencing data of a study of CD8 T cells in ankylosing spondylitis. The study's findings and limits: Roughly eight highly homologous variants formed a TCR beta motif that appeared characteristic of ankylosing spondylitis blood. Within matched ankylosing spondylitis synovial fluid, disease-linked clones were reportedly significantly enriched. Reactive arthritis synovial fluid and blood were previously reported to contain some motif variants.

TCRdb processed the 5' RACE reads anew with MiXCR; each CDR3 protein has one entry. The sample contains a few hundred thousand distinct CDR3 sequences, under 12% of which appear only once. The V gene end was trimmed by 5 bases and the J gene end by 5 bases; junction bases not matched to a gene: 7. The CDR3 sequence is 15 residues long. There are many counts of this clonotype. Its antigen remains unknown. The origin of this receptor is a male donor with ankylosing spondylitis or in good health (not recorded which). V and J are TRBV12-3 or TRBV12-4 and TRBJ2-7; TRBD2 matches at 12 bases. Input material: blood, either unsorted or a sorted T cell fraction (not recorded which). The CDR3: CASSDPSGGAHEQYF. The CDR3 DNA follows: TGTGCCAGCAGTGACCCTAGCGGGGGGGCACACGAGCAGTACTTC.